The 23 T cell receptor beta chains listed next were all sequenced from one sample in a study of T-cell memory formation after mild COVID-19. TCRdb re-analysed the 5' RACE reads in MiXCR, keeping a single row per CDR3 protein. The sample lists fewer than 550,000 distinct CDR3 sequences; over 15% were seen once. Source material: PBMCs or a T cell subset sorted from them (not recorded which). These receptors were collected from an adult woman who had mild COVID-19 (a few samples of this study predate the infection). Cell type and time point are not known.

This sequence joins TRBV20-1 and TRBJ2-7; 13 nucleotides match TRBD2. Germline CDR1 is DFQATT and CDR2 is SNEGSKA (reference sequence). The CDR3 sequence is 16 residues long. The V and J ends lost 2 bases and 7 bases, in that order; junction bases with no gene match: 11. The DNA for the CDR3 is TGCAGTGCTAGACCGAGGACTAGCGGGAGATGGGAAGAGCAGTACTTC. It specifies CSARPRTSGRWEEQYF.

This clonotype came up a few times. This chain links TRBV5-1 with TRBJ2-7; D unresolved. The CDR3 is made up of 15 amino acids. Germline CDR1 reads SGHRS; CDR2 reads YFSETQ. V was shortened by 0 bases and J by 2 bases, with 12 bases between the two germline ends. The DNA of the CDR3 is TGCGCCAGCAGCTTGGCCGGCCAGATAGCCTACGAGCAGTACTTC. This encodes CASSLAGQIAYEQYF. Supplemented by reference TRBV5-1 and TRBJ2-7, the full variable domain reads KAGVTQTPRYLIKTRGQQVTLSCSPISGHRSVSWYQQTPGQGLQFLFEYFSETQRNKGNFPGRFSGRQFSNSRSEMNVSTLELGDSALYLCASSLAGQIAYEQYFGPGTRLTVT.

This clonotype has more than one count but fewer than ten. The J gene is TRBJ1-1, the V gene TRBV20-1, with D hard to call. Germline V gene data show CDR1 as DFQATT and CDR2 as SNEGSKA (reference sequence). This CDR3 has 13 amino acids. The V gene lost 3 bases and the J gene lost 4 bases, with 12 bases spanning the gap. In nucleotides, the CDR3 is TGCAGTGCTAGGGAAGGGCCGGCCACTGAAGCTTTCTTT. It encodes CSAREGPATEAFF.

The table lists this clonotype with many counts. This chain links TRBV6-6 with TRBJ1-5; 7 bases map to TRBD1. V shed 10 bases, J shed 8 bases, and the junction held 14 bases outside the gene matches. The CDR3 extends over 14 amino acids. The germline V gene encodes CDR1 MNHNY and CDR2 SVGAGI (reference sequence). CDR3 region: CATGGGRSFEPQHF. CDR3 nucleotides: TGTGCCACAGGGGGAGGCAGATCCTTTGAGCCCCAGCATTTT.

V usage is TRBV18 and J usage is TRBJ2-1; D is uncertain. Germline-derived CDR1 and CDR2 are KGHSH and LQKENI. V was cut by 2 bases and J by 6 bases, with 5 bases left in between. The CDR3 extends over 12 amino acids. CDR3 sequence (DNA): TGTGCCAGCTCACCATTTGGCAATGAGCAGTTCTTC. Encoded protein: CASSPFGNEQFF.

J is TRBJ2-5 and V is TRBV7-6; 10 bases align to TRBD1. This CDR3 is 15 amino acids long. The V and J ends lost 4 bases and 5 bases, in that order; junction bases with no gene match: 7. Germline assignment: CDR1 SGHVS and CDR2 FNYEAQ. CDR3 coding DNA: TGTGCCAGCAGCTCCCGGGACAGGGGATGGGAGACCCAGTACTTC. Its translation is CASSSRDRGWETQYF.

The chain links TRBV12-3 or TRBV12-4 to TRBJ2-1; D gene ambiguous. Trimming shortened V by 4 bases and J by 1 base, and 11 bases separated the two germline ends. This CDR3 has 15 amino acids. CDR3 bases: TGTGCCAGCAGTTATATCGGACGGTCCTACAATGAGCAGTTCTTC. Translated, it gives CASSYIGRSYNEQFF.

In its sample, this clonotype was seen a few times. The chain combines TRBV7-9 with TRBJ1-1; D is undetermined. This CDR3 spans 13 amino acids. V lost 0 bases to trimming and J lost 8 bases, with 10 bases between them. Germline V gene sequence: CDR1 SEHNR, CDR2 FQNEAQ (reference sequence). Written as DNA, the CDR3 is TGTGCCAGCAGCTTAGCGCAAGGGTTGGAAGCTTTCTTT. Its protein product is CASSLAQGLEAFF.

The chain employs TRBV12-3 or TRBV12-4 and TRBJ1-2; 7 bases map to TRBD1. The CDR3 has 13 residues. After removal of 4 bases from V and 8 bases from J, the junction contained 7 bases not matched to a gene. This chain's CDR3 is CASSSTGVWGYTF. For the CDR3, the DNA is TGTGCCAGCAGTTCAACAGGGGTTTGGGGCTACACCTTC.

This clonotype has only a few counts. V is TRBV18 and J is TRBJ2-7; D unresolved. Germline CDR1 is KGHSH and CDR2 is LQKENI. The CDR3 is made up of 16 amino acids. Trimming stripped 2 bases from V and 1 base from J, with 15 bases between. The CDR3 loop is CASSPVSVQDSYEQYF. For the CDR3, the DNA is TGTGCCAGCTCACCAGTGTCGGTCCAGGATTCCTACGAGCAGTACTTC.

The V call is TRBV12-3 or TRBV12-4, the J call TRBJ1-1, with D perhaps matching TRBD1 (5 bases). This CDR3 contains 13 residues. Trimming left V 7 bases short and J 3 bases short, with 12 bases between. This chain's CDR3 is CASTLWGDTEAFF. The CDR3 nucleotides read TGTGCCAGCACCCTATGGGGGGACACTGAAGCTTTCTTT.

The chain is built from TRBV7-8 and TRBJ2-5; 7 bases agree with TRBD2. Germline V lookup: CDR1 SGHVS, CDR2 FQNEAQ. The CDR3 sequence is 14 residues long. J was trimmed by 5 bases and V by 5 bases; bases with no gene match: 8. The DNA for the CDR3 is TGTGCCAGCAGCCCTTTAGCGGGTTGGGAGACCCAGTACTTC. Its protein is CASSPLAGWETQYF.

This clonotype was picked up a small number of times. This sequence joins TRBV3-1 and TRBJ2-7, with 9 bases aligning to TRBD2. Per germline, CDR1 LGHDT and CDR2 YNNKEL (reference sequence). The V and J ends lost 0 bases and 4 bases, in that order; junction bases with no gene match: 4. CDR3 length: 15 amino acids. The CDR3 DNA is TGTGCCAGCAGCCAAGACGGTAGCGGGAGTTACGAGCAGTACTTC. Translating gives CASSQDGSGSYEQYF.

The chain has TRBV7-9 and TRBJ2-7; 14 bases match TRBD2. Unmatched junction bases numbered 7, after V lost 5 bases and J lost 4 bases. The CDR3 totals 16 residues. Germline V lookup: CDR1 SEHNR, CDR2 FQNEAQ (reference sequence). The DNA of the CDR3 is TGTGCCAGCAGCAAGACTAGCGGGAGGGCCGTGTACGAGCAGTACTTC. Translation gives CASSKTSGRAVYEQYF. Complete variable domain (other parts from reference TRBV7-9 and TRBJ2-7): DTGVSQNPRHKITKRGQNVTFRCDPISEHNRLYWYRQTLGQGPEFLTYFQNEAQLEKSRLLSDRFSAERPKGSFSTLEIQRTEQGDSAMYLCASSKTSGRAVYEQYFGPGTRLTVT.

The gene calls are TRBV24-1 and TRBJ2-2; weak D call: TRBD2 (6 bases). Germline assignment: CDR1 KGHDR and CDR2 SFDVKD. The CDR3 consists of 16 residues. The V and J ends lost 4 bases and 5 bases respectively, with 16 bases between them. Written as DNA, the CDR3 is TGTGCCACCAGTGACCAGGGACCAGGGAGGACCGGGGAGCTGTTTTTT. Its protein is CATSDQGPGRTGELFF.

The chain couples TRBV12-3 or TRBV12-4 to TRBJ1-1; D perhaps matches TRBD1 (6 bases). V lost 7 bases, J lost 5 bases, and 17 bases lay in between. This CDR3 is built from 14 residues. The CDR3 reads CASTQQGKGTEAFF. The DNA for the CDR3 is TGTGCCAGCACTCAACAGGGAAAGGGGACTGAAGCTTTCTTT.

This clonotype was picked up one time. The chain joins TRBV7-8 to TRBJ2-7; weak D call: TRBD2 (6 bases). Trimming pared 2 bases from V and 7 bases from J, leaving 18 bases between. Germline V CDR1 and CDR2: SGHVS, FQNEAQ. The CDR3 is 15 residues long. CDR3 in DNA: TGTGCCAGCAGCTTACCACGGGGGAATTACGTGGAGCAGTACTTC. Its translation is CASSLPRGNYVEQYF.

This clonotype has a handful of counts. The DNA for the CDR3 is TGTGCCAGCAGCTTGGCCGTGGCAGCCTACAATGAGCAGTTCTTC. Protein sequence: CASSLAVAAYNEQFF. This chain connects TRBV5-6 to TRBJ2-1; D unclear. This CDR3 region has 15 residues. Germline V gene sequence: CDR1 SGHDT, CDR2 YYEEEE. V lost 0 bases, J lost 2 bases, and 9 bases lay in between.

This clonotype was seen a handful of times. This chain joins TRBV24-1 and TRBJ2-7; D possibly corresponds to TRBD1 (6 bases). Germline lookup yields CDR1 KGHDR and CDR2 SFDVKD. Trimming took off 4 bases at V and 3 bases at J, with 12 bases between the two ends. This CDR3 contains 14 residues. CDR3 DNA sequence: TGTGCCACCAGTGAACAGGGTAACGGCTACGAGCAGTACTTC. It codes for CATSEQGNGYEQYF.

In its sample, this clonotype was seen a few times. This chain links TRBV28 with TRBJ2-3; TRBD1 matches 8 bases. Losses at the gene ends were 9 bases for V and 2 bases for J; bases not matched to a gene: 4. Germline-derived CDR1 and CDR2 are MDHEN and SYDVKM. The CDR3 contains 13 residues. The CDR3 sequence: CASWDRYTDTQYF. DNA of the CDR3: TGTGCCAGTTGGGACAGGTACACAGATACGCAGTATTTT.

Comments on this clonotype: Germline is not matched at one junction end, which may reflect a read error. The rearrangement links TRBV11-2 to TRBJ2-5; either TRBD1 or TRBD2 may fit D (6 bases each). Germline loops: CDR1 SGHAT, CDR2 FQNNGV. This CDR3 is built from 12 residues. CDR3 residues: CASSLEAGHGNF. The CDR3 nucleotides read TGTGCCAGCAGCTTAGAGGCGGGACACGGAAACTTC.

This clonotype was counted between two and nine times. The V and J genes are TRBV6-2 or TRBV6-3 and TRBJ1-2; D uncertain. This CDR3 is 14 amino acids long. With 5 bases removed from V and 3 bases from J, the gap between germline ends came to 13 bases. CDR1 and CDR2 (germline): MNHEY, SVGEGT. The CDR3 region is CASSTRGPDYGYTF. Written as DNA, the CDR3 is TGTGCCAGCAGTACGCGCGGGCCAGACTATGGCTACACCTTC.

The chain carries TRBV18 and TRBJ2-2; no clear D. V was cut by 1 base and J by 4 bases, with 10 bases left in between. Germline assignment: CDR1 KGHSH and CDR2 LQKENI. The CDR3 loop spans 15 amino acids. CDR3 nucleotides: TGTGCCAGCTCACCACAAGGACCCCTCACCGGGGAGCTGTTTTTT. The encoded protein is CASSPQGPLTGELFF.